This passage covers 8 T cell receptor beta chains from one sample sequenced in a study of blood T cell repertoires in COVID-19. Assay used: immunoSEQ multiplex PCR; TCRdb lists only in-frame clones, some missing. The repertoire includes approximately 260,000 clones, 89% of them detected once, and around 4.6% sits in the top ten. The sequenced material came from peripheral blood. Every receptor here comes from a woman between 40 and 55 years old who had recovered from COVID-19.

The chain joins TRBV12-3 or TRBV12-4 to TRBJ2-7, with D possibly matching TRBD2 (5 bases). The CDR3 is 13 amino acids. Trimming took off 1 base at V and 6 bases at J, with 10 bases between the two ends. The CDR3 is CASSLGASSEQYV. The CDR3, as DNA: TGTGCCAGCAGTTTAGGGGCTAGCTCCGAGCAGTACGTC.

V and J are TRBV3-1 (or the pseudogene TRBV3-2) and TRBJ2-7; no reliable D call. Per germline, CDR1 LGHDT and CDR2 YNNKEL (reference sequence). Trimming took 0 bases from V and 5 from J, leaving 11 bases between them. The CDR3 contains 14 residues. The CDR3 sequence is CASSQEGSRDEQYV. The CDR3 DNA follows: TGTGCCAGCAGCCAAGAAGGATCTCGGGACGAGCAGTACGTC.

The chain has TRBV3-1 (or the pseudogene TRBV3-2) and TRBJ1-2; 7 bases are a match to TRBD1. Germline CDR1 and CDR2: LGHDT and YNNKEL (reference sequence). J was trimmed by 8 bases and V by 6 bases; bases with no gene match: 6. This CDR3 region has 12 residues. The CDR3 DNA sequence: TGTGCCAGCAGGAAAGGGGGCAGCGGCTACACCTTC. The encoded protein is CASRKGGSGYTF.

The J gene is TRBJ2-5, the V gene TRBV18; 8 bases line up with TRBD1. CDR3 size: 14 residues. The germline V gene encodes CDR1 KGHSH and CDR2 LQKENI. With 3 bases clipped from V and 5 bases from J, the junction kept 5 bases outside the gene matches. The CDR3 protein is CASSPPGQAETQYF. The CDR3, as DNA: TGTGCCAGCTCACCCCCGGGACAGGCGGAGACCCAGTACTTC.

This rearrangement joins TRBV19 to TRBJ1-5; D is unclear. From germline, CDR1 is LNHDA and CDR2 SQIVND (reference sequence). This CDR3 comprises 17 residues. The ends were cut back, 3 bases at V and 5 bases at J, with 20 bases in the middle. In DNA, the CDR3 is TGTGCCAGTAGTATTGTCTTTTCTGCGGCAGTTGATCAGCCCCAGCATTTT. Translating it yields CASSIVFSAAVDQPQHF.

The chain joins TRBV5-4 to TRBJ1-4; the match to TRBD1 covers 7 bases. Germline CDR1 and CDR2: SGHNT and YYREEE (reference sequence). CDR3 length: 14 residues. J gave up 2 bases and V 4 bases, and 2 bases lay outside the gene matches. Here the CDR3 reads CASSPTGTNEKLFF. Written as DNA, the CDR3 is TGTGCCAGCAGCCCGACAGGGACTAATGAAAAACTGTTTTTT.

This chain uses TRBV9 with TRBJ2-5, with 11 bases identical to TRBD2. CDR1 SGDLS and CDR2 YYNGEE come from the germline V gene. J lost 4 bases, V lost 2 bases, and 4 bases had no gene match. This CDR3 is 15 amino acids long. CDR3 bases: TGTGCCAGCAGCGTTAGCGGGAGGGCCGGAGAGACCCAGTACTTC. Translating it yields CASSVSGRAGETQYF.

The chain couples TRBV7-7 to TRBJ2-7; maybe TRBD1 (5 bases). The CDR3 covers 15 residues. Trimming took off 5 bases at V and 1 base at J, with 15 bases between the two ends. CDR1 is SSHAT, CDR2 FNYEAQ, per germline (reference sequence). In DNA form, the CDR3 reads TGTGCCAGCAGCCCTGGCGTAGGGGATTCCTACGAGCAGTACTTC. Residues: CASSPGVGDSYEQYF.